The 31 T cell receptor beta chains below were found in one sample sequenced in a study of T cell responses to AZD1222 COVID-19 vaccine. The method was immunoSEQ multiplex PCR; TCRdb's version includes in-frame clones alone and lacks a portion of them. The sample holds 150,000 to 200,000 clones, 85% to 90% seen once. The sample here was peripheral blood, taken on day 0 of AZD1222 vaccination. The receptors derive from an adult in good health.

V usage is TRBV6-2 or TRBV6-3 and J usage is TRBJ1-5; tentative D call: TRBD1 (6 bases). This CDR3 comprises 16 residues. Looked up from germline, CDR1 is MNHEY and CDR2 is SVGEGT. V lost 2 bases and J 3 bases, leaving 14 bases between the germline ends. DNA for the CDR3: TGTGCCAGCAGTTACCGGGCAGGGGAGAACAATCAGCCCCAGCATTTT. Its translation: CASSYRAGENNQPQHF.

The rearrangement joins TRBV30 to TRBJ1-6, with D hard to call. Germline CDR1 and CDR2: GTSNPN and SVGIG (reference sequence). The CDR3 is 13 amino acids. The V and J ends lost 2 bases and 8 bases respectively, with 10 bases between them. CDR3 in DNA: TGTGCCTGGAGTCCCCAAGCCGATTCACCCCTCCACTTT. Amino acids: CAWSPQADSPLHF.

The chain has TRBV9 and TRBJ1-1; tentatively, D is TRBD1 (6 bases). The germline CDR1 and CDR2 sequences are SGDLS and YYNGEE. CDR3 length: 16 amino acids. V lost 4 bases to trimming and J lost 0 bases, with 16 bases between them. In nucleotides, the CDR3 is TGTGCCAGCAGCCCTAGGGCAGGGGACATGAACACTGAAGCTTTCTTT. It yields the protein CASSPRAGDMNTEAFF.

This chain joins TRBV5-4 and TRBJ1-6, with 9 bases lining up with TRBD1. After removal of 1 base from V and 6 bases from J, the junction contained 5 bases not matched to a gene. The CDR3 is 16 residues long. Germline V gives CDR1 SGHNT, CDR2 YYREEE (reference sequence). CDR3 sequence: CASSLIWDRVNSPLHF. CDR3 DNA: TGTGCCAGCAGCTTGATCTGGGACAGGGTTAATTCACCCCTCCACTTT.

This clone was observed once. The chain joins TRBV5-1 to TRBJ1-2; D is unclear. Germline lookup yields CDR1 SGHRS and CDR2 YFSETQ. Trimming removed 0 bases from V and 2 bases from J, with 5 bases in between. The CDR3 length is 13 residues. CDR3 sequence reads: CASSLDDNYGYTF. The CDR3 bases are TGCGCCAGCAGCTTGGACGACAACTATGGCTACACCTTC. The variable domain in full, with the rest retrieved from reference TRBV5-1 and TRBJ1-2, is KAGVTQTPRYLIKTRGQQVTLSCSPISGHRSVSWYQQTPGQGLQFLFEYFSETQRNKGNFPGRFSGRQFSNSRSEMNVSTLELGDSALYLCASSLDDNYGYTFGSGTRLTVV.

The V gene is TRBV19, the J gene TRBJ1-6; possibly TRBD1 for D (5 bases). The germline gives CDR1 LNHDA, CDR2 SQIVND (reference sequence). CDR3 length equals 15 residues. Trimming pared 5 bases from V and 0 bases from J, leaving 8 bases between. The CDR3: CASSPGRSYNSPLHF. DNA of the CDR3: TGTGCCAGTAGTCCAGGGCGCTCCTATAATTCACCCCTCCACTTT.

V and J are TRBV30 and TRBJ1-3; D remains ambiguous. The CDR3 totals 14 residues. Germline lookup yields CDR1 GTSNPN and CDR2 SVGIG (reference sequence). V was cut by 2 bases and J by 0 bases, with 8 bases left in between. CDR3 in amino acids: CAWSPRSSGNTIYF. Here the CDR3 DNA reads TGTGCCTGGAGTCCAAGGAGCTCTGGAAACACCATATATTTT.

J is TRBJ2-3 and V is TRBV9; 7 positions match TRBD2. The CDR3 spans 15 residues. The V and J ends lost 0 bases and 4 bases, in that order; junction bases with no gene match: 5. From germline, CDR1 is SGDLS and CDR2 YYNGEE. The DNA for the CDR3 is TGTGCCAGCAGCGTAGCGGCGGGGGTTTCAGATACGCAGTATTTT. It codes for CASSVAAGVSDTQYF. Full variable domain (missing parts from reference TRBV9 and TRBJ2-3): DSGVTQTPKHLITATGQRVTLRCSPRSGDLSVYWYQQSLDQGLQFLIQYYNGEERAKGNILERFSAQQFPDLHSELNLSSLELGDSALYFCASSVAAGVSDTQYFGPGTRLTVL.

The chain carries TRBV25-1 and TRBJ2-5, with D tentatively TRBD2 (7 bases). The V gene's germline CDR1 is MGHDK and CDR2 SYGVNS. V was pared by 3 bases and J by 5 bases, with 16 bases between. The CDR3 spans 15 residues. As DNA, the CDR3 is TGTGCCAGCAGTGAGGGGGGGCGGCCAGGGGAGACCCAGTACTTC. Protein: CASSEGGRPGETQYF.

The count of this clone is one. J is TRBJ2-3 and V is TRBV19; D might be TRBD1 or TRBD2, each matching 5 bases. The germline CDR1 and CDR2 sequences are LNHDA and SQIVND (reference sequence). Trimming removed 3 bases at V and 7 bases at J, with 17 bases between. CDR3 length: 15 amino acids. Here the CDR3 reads CASSIRGTGLHTQYF. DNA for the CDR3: TGTGCCAGTAGTATTCGGGGCACGGGGCTGCATACGCAGTATTTT. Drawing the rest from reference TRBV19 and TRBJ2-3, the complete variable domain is DGGITQSPKYLFRKEGQNVTLSCEQNLNHDAMYWYRQDPGQGLRLIYYSQIVNDFQKGDIAEGYSVSREKKESFPLTVTSAQKNPTAFYLCASSIRGTGLHTQYFGPGTRLTVL.

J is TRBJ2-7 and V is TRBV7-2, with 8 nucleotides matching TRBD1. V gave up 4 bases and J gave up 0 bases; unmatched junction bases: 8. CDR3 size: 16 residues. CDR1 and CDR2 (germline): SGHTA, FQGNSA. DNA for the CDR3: TGTGCCAGCAGCTCAGGGGGCGCCCTGAGCTCCTACGAGCAGTACTTC. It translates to CASSSGGALSSYEQYF.

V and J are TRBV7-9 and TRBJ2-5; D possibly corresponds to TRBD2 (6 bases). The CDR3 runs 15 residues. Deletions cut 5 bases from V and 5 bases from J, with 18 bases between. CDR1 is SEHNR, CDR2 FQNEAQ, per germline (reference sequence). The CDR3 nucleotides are TGTGCCAGCAGCCCTCCGGGACTGGGAGAGGAGACCCAGTACTTC. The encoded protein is CASSPPGLGEETQYF.

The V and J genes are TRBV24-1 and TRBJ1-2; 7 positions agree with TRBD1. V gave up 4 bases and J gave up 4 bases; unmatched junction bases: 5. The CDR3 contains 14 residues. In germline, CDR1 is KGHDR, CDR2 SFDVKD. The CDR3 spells CATSDPGQPYGYTF. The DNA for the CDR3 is TGTGCCACCAGTGACCCGGGACAGCCCTATGGCTACACCTTC.

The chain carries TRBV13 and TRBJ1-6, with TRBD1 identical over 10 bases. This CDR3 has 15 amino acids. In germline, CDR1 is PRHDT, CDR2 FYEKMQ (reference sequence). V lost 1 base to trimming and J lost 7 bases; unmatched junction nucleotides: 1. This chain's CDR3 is CASSLADRGNSPLHF. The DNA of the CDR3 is TGTGCCAGCAGCTTAGCGGACAGGGGGAATTCACCCCTCCACTTT.

The CDR3 reads CASRGLSQETQYF. In DNA, the CDR3 is TGCGCCAGTAGAGGGCTCTCCCAAGAGACCCAGTACTTC. The rearrangement joins TRBV5-1 to TRBJ2-5; possible D gene TRBD2, 5 bases. CDR3 length: 13 residues. Germline V gives CDR1 SGHRS, CDR2 YFSETQ. The V gene lost 8 bases and the J gene lost 1 base, with 12 bases spanning the gap.

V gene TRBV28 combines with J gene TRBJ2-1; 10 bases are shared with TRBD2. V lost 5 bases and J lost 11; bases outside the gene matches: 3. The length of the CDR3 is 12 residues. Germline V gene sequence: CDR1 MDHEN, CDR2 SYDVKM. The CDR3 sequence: CASSLAGEKQFF. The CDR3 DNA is TGTGCCAGCAGTCTAGCGGGAGAGAAGCAGTTCTTC.

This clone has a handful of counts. CDR3 DNA sequence: TGCGCCAGCAGCCTTCCGGCAGGTTACGAGCAGTACTTC. As protein: CASSLPAGYEQYF. The genes are TRBV5-1 and TRBJ2-7; no firm D call. There are 13 residues in the CDR3. Trimming left V 4 bases short and J 4 bases short, with 12 bases between. CDR1 SGHRS and CDR2 YFSETQ come from the germline V gene.

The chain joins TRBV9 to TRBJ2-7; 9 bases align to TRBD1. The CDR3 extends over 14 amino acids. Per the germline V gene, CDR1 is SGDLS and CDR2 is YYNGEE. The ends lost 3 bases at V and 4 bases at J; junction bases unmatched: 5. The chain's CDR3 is CASSASGQGYEQYF. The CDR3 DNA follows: TGTGCCAGCAGCGCGTCGGGACAGGGATACGAGCAGTACTTC.

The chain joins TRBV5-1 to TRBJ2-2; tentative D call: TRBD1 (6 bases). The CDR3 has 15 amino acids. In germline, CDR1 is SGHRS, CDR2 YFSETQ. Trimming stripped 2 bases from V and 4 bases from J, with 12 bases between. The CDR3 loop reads CASSFVTGPTGELFF. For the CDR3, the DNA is TGCGCCAGCAGCTTCGTTACAGGGCCCACCGGGGAGCTGTTTTTT.

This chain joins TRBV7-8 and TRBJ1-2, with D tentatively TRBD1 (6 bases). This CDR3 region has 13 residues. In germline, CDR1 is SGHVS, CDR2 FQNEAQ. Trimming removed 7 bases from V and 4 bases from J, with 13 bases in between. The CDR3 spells CASTSGGGYGYTF. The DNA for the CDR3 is TGTGCCAGCACCTCCGGGGGCGGCTATGGCTACACCTTC.

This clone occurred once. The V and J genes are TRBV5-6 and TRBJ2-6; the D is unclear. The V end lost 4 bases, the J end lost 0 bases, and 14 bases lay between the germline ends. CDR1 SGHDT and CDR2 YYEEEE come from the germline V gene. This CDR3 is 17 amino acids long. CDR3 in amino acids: CASSIEALVSGANVLTF. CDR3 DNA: TGTGCCAGCAGCATCGAGGCCCTGGTCTCTGGGGCCAACGTCCTGACTTTC.

CDR3 residues: CASSLTPSRVAFF. CDR3 nucleotide sequence: TGTGCCAGCAGTTTAACCCCGAGCCGGGTGGCTTTCTTT. The chain combines TRBV28 with TRBJ1-1; D gene ambiguous. CDR1 and CDR2 (germline): MDHEN, SYDVKM. Trimming took 2 bases from V and 11 from J, leaving 15 bases between them. The CDR3 consists of 13 residues.

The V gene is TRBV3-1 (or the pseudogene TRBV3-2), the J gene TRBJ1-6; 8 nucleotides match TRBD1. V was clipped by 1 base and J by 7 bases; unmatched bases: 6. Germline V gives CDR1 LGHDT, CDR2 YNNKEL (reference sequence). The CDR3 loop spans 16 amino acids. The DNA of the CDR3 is TGTGCCAGCAGCCAAGCTGCGACAGGGGTGAATTCACCCCTCCACTTT. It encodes CASSQAATGVNSPLHF.

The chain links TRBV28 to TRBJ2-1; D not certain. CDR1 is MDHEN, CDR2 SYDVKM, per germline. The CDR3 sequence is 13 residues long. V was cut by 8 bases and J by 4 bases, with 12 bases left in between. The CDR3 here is CASFDINYNEQFF. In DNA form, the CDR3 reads TGTGCCAGCTTTGACATAAATTACAATGAGCAGTTCTTC.

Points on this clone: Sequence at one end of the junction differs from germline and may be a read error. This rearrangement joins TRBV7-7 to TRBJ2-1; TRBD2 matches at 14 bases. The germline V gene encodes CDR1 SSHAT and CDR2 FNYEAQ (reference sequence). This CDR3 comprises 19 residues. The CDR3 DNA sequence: TGTGCTAGCAGCTTAGCGACTAGCGGGAGGGCCCGAGACTACAATGAGCAGTTCTTC. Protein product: CASSLATSGRARDYNEQFF.

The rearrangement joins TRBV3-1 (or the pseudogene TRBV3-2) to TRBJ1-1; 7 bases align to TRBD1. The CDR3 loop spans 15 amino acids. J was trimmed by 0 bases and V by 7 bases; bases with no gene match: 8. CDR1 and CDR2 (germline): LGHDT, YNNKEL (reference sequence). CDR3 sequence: CASKRQGGMNTEAFF. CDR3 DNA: TGTGCCAGCAAAAGACAGGGCGGGATGAACACTGAAGCTTTCTTT.

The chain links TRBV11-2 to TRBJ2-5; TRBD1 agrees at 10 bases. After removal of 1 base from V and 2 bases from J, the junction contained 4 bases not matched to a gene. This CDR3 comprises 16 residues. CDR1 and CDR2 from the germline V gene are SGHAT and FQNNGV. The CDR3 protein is CASSLGGTGAQETQYF. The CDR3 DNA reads TGTGCCAGCAGCTTAGGAGGGACAGGGGCTCAAGAGACCCAGTACTTC.

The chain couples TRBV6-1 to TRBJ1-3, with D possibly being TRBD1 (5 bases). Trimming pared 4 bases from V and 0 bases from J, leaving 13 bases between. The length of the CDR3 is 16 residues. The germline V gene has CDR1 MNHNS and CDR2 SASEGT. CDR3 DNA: TGTGCCAGCAGTGCCACGGGACGGAACTCTGGAAACACCATATATTTT. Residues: CASSATGRNSGNTIYF.

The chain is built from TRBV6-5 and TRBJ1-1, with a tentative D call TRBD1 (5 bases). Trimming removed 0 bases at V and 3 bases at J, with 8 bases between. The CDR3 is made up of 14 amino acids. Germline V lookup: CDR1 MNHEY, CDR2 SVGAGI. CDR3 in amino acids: CASSYSGTYTEAFF. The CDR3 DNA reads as TGTGCCAGCAGTTACTCGGGGACTTACACTGAAGCTTTCTTT.

The CDR3 bases are TGTGCCAGCAGCTCGGGACACCAATACAATGAGCAGTTCTTC. Encoded protein: CASSSGHQYNEQFF. This sequence joins TRBV11-2 and TRBJ2-1, with a possible D match to TRBD1 (6 bases). V gave up 4 bases and J gave up 4 bases, with 11 bases separating them. This CDR3 is 14 amino acids long. Germline CDR1 is SGHAT and CDR2 is FQNNGV.

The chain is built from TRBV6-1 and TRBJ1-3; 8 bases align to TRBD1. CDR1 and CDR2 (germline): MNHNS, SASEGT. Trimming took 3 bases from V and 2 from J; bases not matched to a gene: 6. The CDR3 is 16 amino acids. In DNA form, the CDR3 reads TGTGCCAGCAGTGACCCACGACAGGGGACTGGAAACACCATATATTTT. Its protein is CASSDPRQGTGNTIYF.